The clone carrying this T cell receptor (beta chain) was counted at least ten times. No antigen is known for it. The data derive from a study of T cell repertoires in cytomegalovirus infection. Whole-study results and caveats: Clonotypes of TCR beta that were HLA-C-restricted and CMV-specific dominated the ex vivo response. Pooled public TCR beta family frequency picked out CMV carriers with the relevant HLA.

The ends were cut back, 2 bases at V and 3 bases at J, with 10 bases in the middle. Germline CDR1 reads SGHTA; CDR2 reads FQGNSA. This CDR3 has 14 residues. In TCRdb, the reads were re-called with MiXCR into one record per CDR3 protein. The table lists 76,000 or so distinct CDR3 sequences, 3.7% of them singletons. This receptor was identified in a human donor in good health (CMV status not recorded). Some clones in this sample may be carry-over from other donors' samples. The chain joins TRBV7-2 to TRBJ2-5, with a tentative D call TRBD2 (5 bases). Material: PBMCs. As DNA, the CDR3 is TGTGCCAGCAGCTTATCCCTAGCTGAAGAGACCCAGTACTTC. Encoded protein: CASSLSLAEETQYF.